The entry that follows covers one T cell receptor (beta chain) sequence. The sample comes from a study of blood T cell repertoires in COVID-19. At the level of the study: Samples taken during acute and convalescent COVID-19 were collected in the United States, Italy and Spain. In each case, the material was cDNA or gDNA derived from T cells, B-cell-depleted T cells, or PBMCs.

The CDR3 runs 14 residues. With 7 bases removed from V and 0 bases from J, the gap between germline ends came to 11 bases. The V gene's germline CDR1 is LNHDA and CDR2 SQIVND (reference sequence). As originally analysed: Nucleated cell number was recorded as an estimate derived from reference gene primer amplification. Here immunoSEQ multiplex PCR was the method, and the copy in TCRdb shows in-frame clones only, minus some. That table furnishes V, J and clone size, whereas the DNA furnished D and trimming. The table has approximately 300,000 clones, approximately 85% seen once. This chain joins TRBV19 and TRBJ2-3; the D gene is possibly TRBD1 (6 bases). The sequence came from a woman aged 45 to 65 with acute or convalescent COVID-19. Sample: peripheral blood. CDR3 residues: CASKTGPSTDTQYF. DNA of the CDR3: TGTGCCAGTAAAACAGGGCCAAGCACAGATACGCAGTATTTT. Complete variable domain (other parts from reference TRBV19 and TRBJ2-3): DGGITQSPKYLFRKEGQNVTLSCEQNLNHDAMYWYRQDPGQGLRLIYYSQIVNDFQKGDIAEGYSVSREKKESFPLTVTSAQKNPTAFYLCASKTGPSTDTQYFGPGTRLTVL.